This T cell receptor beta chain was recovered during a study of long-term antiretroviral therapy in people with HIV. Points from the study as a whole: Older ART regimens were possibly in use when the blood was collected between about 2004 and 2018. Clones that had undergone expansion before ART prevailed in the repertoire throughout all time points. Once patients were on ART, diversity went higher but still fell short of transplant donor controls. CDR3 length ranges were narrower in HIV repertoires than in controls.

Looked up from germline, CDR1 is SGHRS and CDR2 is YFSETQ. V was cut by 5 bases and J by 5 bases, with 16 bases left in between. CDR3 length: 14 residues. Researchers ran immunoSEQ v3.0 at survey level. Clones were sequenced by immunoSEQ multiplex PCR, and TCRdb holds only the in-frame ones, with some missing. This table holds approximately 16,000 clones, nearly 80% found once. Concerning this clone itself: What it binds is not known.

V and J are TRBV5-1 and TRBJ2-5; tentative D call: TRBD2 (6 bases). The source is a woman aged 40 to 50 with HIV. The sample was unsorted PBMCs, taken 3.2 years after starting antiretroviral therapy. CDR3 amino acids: CASRPTGGEETQYF. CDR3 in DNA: TGCGCCAGCAGACCTACAGGAGGGGAGGAGACCCAGTACTTC. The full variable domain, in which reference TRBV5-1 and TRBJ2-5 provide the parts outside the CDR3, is KAGVTQTPRYLIKTRGQQVTLSCSPISGHRSVSWYQQTPGQGLQFLFEYFSETQRNKGNFPGRFSGRQFSNSRSEMNVSTLELGDSALYLCASRPTGGEETQYFGPGTRLLVL.